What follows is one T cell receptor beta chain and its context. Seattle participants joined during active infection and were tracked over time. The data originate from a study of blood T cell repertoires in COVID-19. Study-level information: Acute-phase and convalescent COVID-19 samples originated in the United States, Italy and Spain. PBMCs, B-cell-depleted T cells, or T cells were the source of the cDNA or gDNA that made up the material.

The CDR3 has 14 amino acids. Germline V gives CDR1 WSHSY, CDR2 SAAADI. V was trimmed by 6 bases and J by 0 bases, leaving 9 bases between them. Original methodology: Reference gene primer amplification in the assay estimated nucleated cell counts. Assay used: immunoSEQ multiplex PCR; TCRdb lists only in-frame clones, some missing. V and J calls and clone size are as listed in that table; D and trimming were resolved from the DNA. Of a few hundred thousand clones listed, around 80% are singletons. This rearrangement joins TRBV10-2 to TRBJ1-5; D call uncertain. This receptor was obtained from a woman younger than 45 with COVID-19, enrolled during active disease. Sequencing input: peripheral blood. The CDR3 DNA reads TGCGCCAGCAGACGCAGTGATAGCAATCAGCCCCAGCATTTT. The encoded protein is CASRRSDSNQPQHF.